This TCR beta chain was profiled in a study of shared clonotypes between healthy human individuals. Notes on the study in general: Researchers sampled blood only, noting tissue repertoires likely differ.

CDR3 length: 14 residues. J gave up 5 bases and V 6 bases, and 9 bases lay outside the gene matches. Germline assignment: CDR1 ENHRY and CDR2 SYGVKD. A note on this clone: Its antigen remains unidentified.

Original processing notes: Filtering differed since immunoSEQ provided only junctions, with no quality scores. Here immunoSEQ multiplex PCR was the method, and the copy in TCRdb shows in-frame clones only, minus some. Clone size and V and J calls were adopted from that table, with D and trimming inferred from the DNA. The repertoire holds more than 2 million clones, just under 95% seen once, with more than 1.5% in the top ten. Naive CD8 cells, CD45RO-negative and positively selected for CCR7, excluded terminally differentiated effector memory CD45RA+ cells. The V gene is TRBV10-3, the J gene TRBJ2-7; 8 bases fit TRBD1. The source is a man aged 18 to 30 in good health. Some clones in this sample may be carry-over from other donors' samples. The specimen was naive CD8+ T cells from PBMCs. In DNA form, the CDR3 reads TGTGCCATCAGAACTACAGGGGGTGGAGACGAGCAGTACTTC. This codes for CAIRTTGGGDEQYF.